This T cell receptor beta chain was identified during a study of shared clonotypes between healthy human individuals. Study findings and constraints: The sampled material consisted only of blood, and tissue repertoires are likely to differ. Donor scarcity curtailed the genetic and exposure-history diversity represented herein. The four-donor shared clonotypes exceeded non-shared clonotypes in generation probability, with non-shared ones scoring lower.

This table comes from immunoSEQ multiplex PCR, and its TCRdb copy is limited to in-frame clones, with some not included. The sample includes around 700,000 clones, around 74% seen only once; the top ten take about 1.8%. With 5 bases clipped from V and 3 bases from J, the junction kept 4 bases outside the gene matches. Germline V lookup: CDR1 SGHTA, CDR2 FQGTGA. This CDR3 region has 15 residues. CD45RA+ naive and CD45RA-negative memory subsets were separated from CD4+ cells. Concerning this clone itself: No antigen is known for it.

What was sequenced was memory CD4+ T cells sorted from blood. Subset here: CD45RA-negative fraction. V is TRBV7-3 and J is TRBJ2-2; TRBD2 matches 9 bases. The TCR was taken from a woman aged 25 to 39 in good health. CDR3 residues: CASSLIAGDTGELFF. The CDR3 DNA reads as TGTGCCAGCAGCCTCATAGCGGGAGACACCGGGGAGCTGTTTTTT.